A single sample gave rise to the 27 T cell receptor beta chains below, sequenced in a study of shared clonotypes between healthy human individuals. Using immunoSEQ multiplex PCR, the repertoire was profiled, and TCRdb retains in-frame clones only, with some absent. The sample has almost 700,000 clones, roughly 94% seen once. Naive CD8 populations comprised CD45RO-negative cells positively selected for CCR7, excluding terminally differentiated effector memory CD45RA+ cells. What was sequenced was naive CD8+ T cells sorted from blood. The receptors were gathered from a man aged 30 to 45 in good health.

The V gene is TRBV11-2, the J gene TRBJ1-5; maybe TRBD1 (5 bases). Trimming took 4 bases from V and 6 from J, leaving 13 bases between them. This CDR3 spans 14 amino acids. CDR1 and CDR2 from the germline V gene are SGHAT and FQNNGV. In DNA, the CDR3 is TGTGCCAGCAGCTCCGGGGGGGTCGCTCAGCCCCAGCATTTT. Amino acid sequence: CASSSGGVAQPQHF.

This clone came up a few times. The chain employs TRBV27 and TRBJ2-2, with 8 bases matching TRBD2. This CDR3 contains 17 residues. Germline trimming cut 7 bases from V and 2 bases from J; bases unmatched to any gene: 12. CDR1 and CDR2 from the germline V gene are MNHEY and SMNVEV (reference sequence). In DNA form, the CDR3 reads TGTGCCAGCACCCCCCCGGGGGGGAATCCTAACACCGGGGAGCTGTTTTTT. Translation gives CASTPPGGNPNTGELFF.

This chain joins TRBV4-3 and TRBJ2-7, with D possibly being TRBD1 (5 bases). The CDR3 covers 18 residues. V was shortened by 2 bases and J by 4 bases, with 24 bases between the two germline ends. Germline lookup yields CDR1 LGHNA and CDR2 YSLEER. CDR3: CASSQPSRPYSQGYEQYF. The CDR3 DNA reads TGCGCCAGCAGCCAACCTAGTCGCCCCTACAGCCAGGGTTACGAGCAGTACTTC.

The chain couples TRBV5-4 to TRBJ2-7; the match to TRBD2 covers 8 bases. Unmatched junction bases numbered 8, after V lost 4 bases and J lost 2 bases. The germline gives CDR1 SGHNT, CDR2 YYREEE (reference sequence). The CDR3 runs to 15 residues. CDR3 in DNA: TGTGCCAGCAGCATTTTAGCGGGATACCCCTACGAGCAGTACTTC. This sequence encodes CASSILAGYPYEQYF.

In DNA form, the CDR3 reads TGCGCCAGCAGCCAAGACAGGACTGGGGCCTACAATGAGCAGTTCTTC. Its translation is CASSQDRTGAYNEQFF. This rearrangement joins TRBV4-3 to TRBJ2-1, with D perhaps TRBD2 (5 bases). V gave up 0 bases and J gave up 2 bases, with 11 bases separating them. The CDR3 contains 16 residues. Per germline, CDR1 LGHNA and CDR2 YSLEER.

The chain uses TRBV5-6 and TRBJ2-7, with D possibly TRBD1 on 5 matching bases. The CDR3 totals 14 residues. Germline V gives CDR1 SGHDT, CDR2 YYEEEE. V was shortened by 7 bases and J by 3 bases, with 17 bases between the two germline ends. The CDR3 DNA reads TGTGCCAGCTCAGTGACAGAGCTGAACTACGAGCAGTACTTC. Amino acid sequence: CASSVTELNYEQYF. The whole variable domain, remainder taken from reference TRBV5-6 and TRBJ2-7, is DAGVTQSPTHLIKTRGQQVTLRCSPKSGHDTVSWYQQALGQGPQFIFQYYEEEERQRGNFPDRFSGHQFPNYSSELNVNALLLGDSALYLCASSVTELNYEQYFGPGTRLTVT.

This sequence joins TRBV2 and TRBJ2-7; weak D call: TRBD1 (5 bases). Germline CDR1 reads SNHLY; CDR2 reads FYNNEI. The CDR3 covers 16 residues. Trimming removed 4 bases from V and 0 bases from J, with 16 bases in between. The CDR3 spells CASSGGHALSSYEQYF. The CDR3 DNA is TGTGCCAGCAGTGGAGGACACGCACTCAGCTCCTACGAGCAGTACTTC.

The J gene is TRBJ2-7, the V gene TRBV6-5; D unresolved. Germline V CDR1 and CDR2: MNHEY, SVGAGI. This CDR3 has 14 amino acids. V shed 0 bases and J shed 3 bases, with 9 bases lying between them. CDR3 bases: TGTGCCAGCAGTTACTCAGCCGGGCACTACGAGCAGTACTTC. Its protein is CASSYSAGHYEQYF.

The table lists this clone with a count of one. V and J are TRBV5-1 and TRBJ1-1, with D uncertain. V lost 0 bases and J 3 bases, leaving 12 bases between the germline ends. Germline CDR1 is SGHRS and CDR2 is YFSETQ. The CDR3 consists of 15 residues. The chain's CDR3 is CASSLEPSSYTEAFF. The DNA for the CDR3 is TGCGCCAGCAGCTTGGAGCCCTCCTCATACACTGAAGCTTTCTTT.

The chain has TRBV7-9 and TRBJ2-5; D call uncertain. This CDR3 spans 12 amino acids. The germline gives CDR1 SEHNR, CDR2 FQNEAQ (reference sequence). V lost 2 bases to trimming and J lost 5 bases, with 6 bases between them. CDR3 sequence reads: CASSLNDETQYF. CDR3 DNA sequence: TGTGCCAGCAGCTTAAATGACGAGACCCAGTACTTC.

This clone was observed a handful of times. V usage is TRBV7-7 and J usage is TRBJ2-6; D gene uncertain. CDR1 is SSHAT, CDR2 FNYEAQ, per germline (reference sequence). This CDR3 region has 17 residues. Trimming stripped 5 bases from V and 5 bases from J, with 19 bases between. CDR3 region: CASSMFRPQSRANVLTF. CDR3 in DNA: TGTGCCAGCAGCATGTTTAGGCCACAAAGTCGGGCCAACGTCCTGACTTTC.

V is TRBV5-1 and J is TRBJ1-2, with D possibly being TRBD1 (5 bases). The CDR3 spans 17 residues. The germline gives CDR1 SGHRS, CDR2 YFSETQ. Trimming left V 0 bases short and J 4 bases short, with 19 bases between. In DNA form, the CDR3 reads TGCGCCAGCAGCTTGGAACCCCGGGACCCGGCCGGCTATGGCTACACCTTC. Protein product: CASSLEPRDPAGYGYTF.

The CDR3 DNA is TGCGCCAGCAGCTTGGAACAGGGAGGATTCTACGAGCAGTACTTC. This sequence encodes CASSLEQGGFYEQYF. V is TRBV5-1 and J is TRBJ2-7; D may correspond to TRBD1 or TRBD2 (6 bases each). V lost 0 bases and J 3 bases, leaving 13 bases between the germline ends. CDR3 length: 15 amino acids. The V gene's germline CDR1 is SGHRS and CDR2 YFSETQ.

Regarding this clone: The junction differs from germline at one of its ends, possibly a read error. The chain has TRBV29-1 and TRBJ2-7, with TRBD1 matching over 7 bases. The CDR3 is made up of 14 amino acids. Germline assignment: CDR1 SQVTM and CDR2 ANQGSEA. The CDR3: CSVEVGQVTYGQYF. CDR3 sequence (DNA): TGCAGCGTTGAAGTAGGACAGGTAACCTACGGGCAGTACTTC.

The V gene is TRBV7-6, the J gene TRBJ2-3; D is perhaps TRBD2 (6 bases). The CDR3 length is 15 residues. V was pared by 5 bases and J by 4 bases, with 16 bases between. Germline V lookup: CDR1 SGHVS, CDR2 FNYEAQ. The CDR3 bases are TGTGCCAGCAGCCCCCTCGCGGGATCAGCAGATACGCAGTATTTT. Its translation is CASSPLAGSADTQYF.

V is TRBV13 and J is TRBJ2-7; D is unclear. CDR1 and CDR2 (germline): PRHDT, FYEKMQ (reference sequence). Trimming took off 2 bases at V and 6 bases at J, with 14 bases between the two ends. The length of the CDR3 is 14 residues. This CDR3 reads CASSLLTSSREQYF. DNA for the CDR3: TGTGCCAGCAGCTTACTCACTTCCAGCCGCGAGCAGTACTTC.

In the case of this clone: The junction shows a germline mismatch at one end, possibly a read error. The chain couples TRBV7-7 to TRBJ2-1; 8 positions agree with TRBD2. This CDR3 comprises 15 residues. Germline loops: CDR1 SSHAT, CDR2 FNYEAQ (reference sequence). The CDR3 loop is CASSKTSEAYNEQFF. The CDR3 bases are TGTGCTAGCAGCAAGACTAGCGAGGCCTACAATGAGCAGTTCTTC.

The CDR3, as DNA: TGCGCCAGCAGCGGGGGGACAGGCTACAATGAGCAGTTCTTC. Residues: CASSGGTGYNEQFF. The chain couples TRBV4-1 to TRBJ2-1; TRBD1 aligns across 8 bases. The trim removed 5 bases at V and 3 bases at J, leaving 3 bases unmatched. CDR1 and CDR2 from the germline V gene are MGHRA and YSYEKL. This CDR3 has 14 amino acids.

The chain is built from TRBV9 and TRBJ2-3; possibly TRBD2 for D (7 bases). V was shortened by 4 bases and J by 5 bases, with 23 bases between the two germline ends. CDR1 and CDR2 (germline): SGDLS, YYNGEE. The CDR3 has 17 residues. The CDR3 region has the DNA TGTGCCAGCAGCCCCGGCGCGGGGGCGATGGCACGAGATACGCAGTATTTT. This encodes CASSPGAGAMARDTQYF. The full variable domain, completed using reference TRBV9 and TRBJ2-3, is DSGVTQTPKHLITATGQRVTLRCSPRSGDLSVYWYQQSLDQGLQFLIQYYNGEERAKGNILERFSAQQFPDLHSELNLSSLELGDSALYFCASSPGAGAMARDTQYFGPGTRLTVL.

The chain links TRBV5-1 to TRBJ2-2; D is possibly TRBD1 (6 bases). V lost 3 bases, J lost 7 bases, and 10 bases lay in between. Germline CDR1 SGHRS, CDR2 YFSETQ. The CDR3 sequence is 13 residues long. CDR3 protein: CASSSPGVGELFF. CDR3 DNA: TGCGCCAGCAGCTCCCCAGGGGTCGGGGAGCTGTTTTTT.

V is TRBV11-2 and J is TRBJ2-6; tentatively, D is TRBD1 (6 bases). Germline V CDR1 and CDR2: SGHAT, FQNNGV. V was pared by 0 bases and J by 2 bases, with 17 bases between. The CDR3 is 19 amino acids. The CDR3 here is CASSLDGWGLLAGANVLTF. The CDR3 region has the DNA TGTGCCAGCAGCTTAGATGGATGGGGGCTTCTGGCTGGGGCCAACGTCCTGACTTTC.

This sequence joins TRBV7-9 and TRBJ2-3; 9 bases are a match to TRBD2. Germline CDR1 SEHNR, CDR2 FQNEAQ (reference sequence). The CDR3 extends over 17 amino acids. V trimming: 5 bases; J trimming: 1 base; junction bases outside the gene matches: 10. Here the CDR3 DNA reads TGTGCCAGCAGCCCCCGGCGGGGGGGGGTGGGCACAGATACGCAGTATTTT. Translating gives CASSPRRGGVGTDTQYF.

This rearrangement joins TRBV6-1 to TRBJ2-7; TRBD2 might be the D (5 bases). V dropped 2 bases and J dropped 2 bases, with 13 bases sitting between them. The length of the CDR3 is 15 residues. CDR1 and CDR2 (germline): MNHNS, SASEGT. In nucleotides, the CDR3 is TGTGCCAGCAGTGAACCCTTCGGGATAGCCTACGAGCAGTACTTC. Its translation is CASSEPFGIAYEQYF.

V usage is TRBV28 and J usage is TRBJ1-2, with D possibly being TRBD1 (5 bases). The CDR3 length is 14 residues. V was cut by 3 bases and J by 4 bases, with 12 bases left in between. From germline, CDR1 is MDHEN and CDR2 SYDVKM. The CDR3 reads CASSLIGGGYGYTF. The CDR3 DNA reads TGTGCCAGCAGTTTGATCGGGGGGGGCTATGGCTACACCTTC.

DNA of the CDR3: TGTGCCAGCAGCATGTTCAGGGGGTATGAGCAGTTCTTC. Amino acid sequence: CASSMFRGYEQFF. The chain joins TRBV7-2 to TRBJ2-1, with TRBD1 matching 7 bases. Trimming at V came to 5 bases and at J to 8 bases, leaving 6 bases not matched to a gene. The CDR3 extends over 13 amino acids. Germline V gene sequence: CDR1 SGHTA, CDR2 FQGNSA.

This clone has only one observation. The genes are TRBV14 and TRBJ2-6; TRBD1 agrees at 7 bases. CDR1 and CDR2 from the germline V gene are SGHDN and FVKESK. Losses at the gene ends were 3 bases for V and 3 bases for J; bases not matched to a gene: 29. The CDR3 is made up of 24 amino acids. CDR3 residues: CASSHGERGQDPDEPLLGANVLTF. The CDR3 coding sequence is TGTGCCAGCAGCCATGGGGAGAGAGGACAGGACCCAGACGAACCCCTACTTGGGGCCAACGTCCTGACTTTC.

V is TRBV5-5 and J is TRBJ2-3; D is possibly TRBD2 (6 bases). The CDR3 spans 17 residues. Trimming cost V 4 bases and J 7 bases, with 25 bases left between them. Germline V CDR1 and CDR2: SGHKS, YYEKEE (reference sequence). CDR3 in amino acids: CASSLRENIAVGNTQYF. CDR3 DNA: TGTGCCAGCAGCCTCCGGGAGAACATAGCGGTAGGGAATACGCAGTATTTT.